This T cell receptor beta chain was recovered during a study of blood T cells in healthy people across ages. For the second PCR, which ran for 7 to 11 cycles, a sample-barcoded 5' primer and a J-beta primer mix were used. In TCRdb, the 5' RACE reads were re-called with MiXCR into one record per CDR3 protein. There are 900,000 to 950,000 distinct CDR3 sequences in the sample; roughly 28% occur only once, and about a tenth lies in the top ten. The length of the CDR3 is 18 residues. The germline V gene encodes CDR1 LNHDA and CDR2 SQIVND (reference sequence). V dropped 3 bases and J dropped 0; count of bases not matched to a gene: 11. This clonotype came up many times. In addition, the sample was reused for a study of T cells of mothers and their children.

The origin of this receptor is a woman aged 40 to 50 in good health. Sequenced material: blood. The V call is TRBV19, the J call TRBJ2-4, with TRBD2 identical over 7 bases. For the CDR3, the DNA is TGTGCCAGTAGTATCCCCAGCGGGGAAACTCTAGCCAAAAACATTCAGTACTTC. This sequence encodes CASSIPSGETLAKNIQYF.